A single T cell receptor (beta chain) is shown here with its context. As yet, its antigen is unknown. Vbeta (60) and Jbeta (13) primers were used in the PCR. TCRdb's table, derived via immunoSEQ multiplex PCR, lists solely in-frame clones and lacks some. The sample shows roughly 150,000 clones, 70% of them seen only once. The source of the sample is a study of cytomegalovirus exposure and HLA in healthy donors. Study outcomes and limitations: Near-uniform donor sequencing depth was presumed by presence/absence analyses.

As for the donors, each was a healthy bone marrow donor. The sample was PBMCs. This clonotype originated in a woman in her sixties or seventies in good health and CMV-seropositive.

DNA for the CDR3: TGTGCCAGCAGTTCCCGGGGAACTAGCTCCTACGAGCAGTACTTC. It specifies CASSSRGTSSYEQYF. J is TRBJ2-7 and V is TRBV28; tentative D call: TRBD2 (5 bases). CDR3 length: 15 residues. Trimming stripped 4 bases from V and 0 bases from J, with 13 bases between. Germline V gives CDR1 MDHEN, CDR2 SYDVKM.